Here is one T cell receptor beta chain with its context. Enrolled during active infection, Seattle patients were then followed longitudinally. Authors' analysis steps: Nucleated cell counts were estimated from reference gene primer amplification. The protocol was immunoSEQ multiplex PCR, while the TCRdb copy is restricted to in-frame clones and leaves out a portion. The V and J calls and clone size are taken from that table; D and trimming were inferred from the DNA. Of some 270,000 clones listed, 70% to 90% are singletons. The source of the sample is a study of blood T cell repertoires in COVID-19. For the study at large: The samples span acute and convalescent COVID-19 from the United States, Italy and Spain. Sources were T cells, B-cell-depleted T cells, or PBMCs; the material itself was cDNA or gDNA.

Losses at the gene ends were 4 bases for V and 6 bases for J; bases not matched to a gene: 11. Germline V lookup: CDR1 SGHRS, CDR2 YFSETQ. The CDR3 spans 15 residues. Sequencing was carried out using peripheral blood. The source of this sequence is a human donor with COVID-19, enrolled during active disease. The donor label of this sample is uncertain. V is TRBV5-1 and J is TRBJ2-7; 9 positions match TRBD1. In DNA form, the CDR3 reads TGCGCCAGCAGCGTATTGGACAGGGGAGTCTCCGAGCAGTACTTC. This sequence encodes CASSVLDRGVSEQYF. The variable domain in full, completed from reference TRBV5-1 and TRBJ2-7, reads KAGVTQTPRYLIKTRGQQVTLSCSPISGHRSVSWYQQTPGQGLQFLFEYFSETQRNKGNFPGRFSGRQFSNSRSEMNVSTLELGDSALYLCASSVLDRGVSEQYFGPGTRLTVT.